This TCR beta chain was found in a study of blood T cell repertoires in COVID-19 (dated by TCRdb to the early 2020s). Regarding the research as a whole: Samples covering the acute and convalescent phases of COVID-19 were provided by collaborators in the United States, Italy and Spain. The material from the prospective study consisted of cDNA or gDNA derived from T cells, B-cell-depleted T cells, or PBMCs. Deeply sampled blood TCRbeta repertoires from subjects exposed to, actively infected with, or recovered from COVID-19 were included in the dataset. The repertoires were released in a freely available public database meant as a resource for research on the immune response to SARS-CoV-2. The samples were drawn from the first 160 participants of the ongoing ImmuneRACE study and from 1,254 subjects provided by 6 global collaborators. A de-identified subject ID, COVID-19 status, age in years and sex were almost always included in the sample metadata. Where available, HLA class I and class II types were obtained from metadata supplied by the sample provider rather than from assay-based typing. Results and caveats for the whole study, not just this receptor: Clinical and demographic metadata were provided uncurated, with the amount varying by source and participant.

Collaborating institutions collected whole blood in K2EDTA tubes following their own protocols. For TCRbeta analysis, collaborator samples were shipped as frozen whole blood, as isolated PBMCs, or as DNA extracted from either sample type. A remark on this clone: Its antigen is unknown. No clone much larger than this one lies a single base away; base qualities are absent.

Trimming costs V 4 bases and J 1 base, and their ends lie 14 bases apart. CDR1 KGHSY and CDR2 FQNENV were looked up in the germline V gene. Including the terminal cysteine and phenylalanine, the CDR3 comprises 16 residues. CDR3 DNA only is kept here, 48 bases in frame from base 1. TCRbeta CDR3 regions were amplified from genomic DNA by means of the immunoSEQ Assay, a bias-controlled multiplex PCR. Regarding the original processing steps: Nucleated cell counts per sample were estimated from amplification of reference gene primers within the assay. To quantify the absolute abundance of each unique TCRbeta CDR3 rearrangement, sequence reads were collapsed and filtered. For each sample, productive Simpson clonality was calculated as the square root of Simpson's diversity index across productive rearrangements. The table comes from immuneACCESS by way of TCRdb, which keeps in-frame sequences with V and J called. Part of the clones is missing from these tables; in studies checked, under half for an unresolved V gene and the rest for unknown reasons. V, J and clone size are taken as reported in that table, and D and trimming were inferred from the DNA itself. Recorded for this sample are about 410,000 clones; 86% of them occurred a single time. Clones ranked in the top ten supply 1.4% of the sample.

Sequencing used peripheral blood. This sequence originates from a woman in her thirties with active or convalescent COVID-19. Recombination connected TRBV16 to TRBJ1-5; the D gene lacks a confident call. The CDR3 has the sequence CASSLTTGSSNQPQHF. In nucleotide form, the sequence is TGTGCCAGCAGCCTCACGACGGGGTCCAGCAATCAGCCCCAGCATTTT.